Following are 16 T cell receptor beta chains from one sample sequenced in a study of blood T cell repertoires in COVID-19. Method: immunoSEQ multiplex PCR; TCRdb's copy keeps in-frame clones and lacks some. The table shows 130,000 to 150,000 clones, with over 80% occurring only once. The source material was peripheral blood. The receptors come from a woman aged 40 to 50 with active or convalescent COVID-19.

The chain has TRBV7-2 and TRBJ2-1; the match to TRBD2 covers 9 bases. This CDR3 has 16 residues. Trimming cost V 5 bases and J 6 bases; bases outside gene matches: 11. Germline V CDR1 and CDR2: SGHTA, FQGNSA. This CDR3 is CASSLQAGGRLNEQFF. The CDR3, as DNA: TGTGCCAGCAGCCTACAGGCGGGGGGGCGTCTCAATGAGCAGTTCTTC.

V usage is TRBV5-4 and J usage is TRBJ2-3, with 9 positions matching TRBD2. J was trimmed by 0 bases and V by 4 bases; bases with no gene match: 18. This CDR3 contains 20 residues. Germline loops: CDR1 SGHNT, CDR2 YYREEE (reference sequence). Here the CDR3 DNA reads TGTGCCAGCAGCCCTGGAGGCCTAGCGGGATCTGTGGGGAGCACAGATACGCAGTATTTT. Amino acids: CASSPGGLAGSVGSTDTQYF.

This clone was counted a few times. The sample carries other DNA sequences with the same CDR3. V usage is TRBV19 and J usage is TRBJ1-5; TRBD1 might be the D (5 bases). V lost 8 bases and J lost 7, with 12 bases in between. CDR1 LNHDA and CDR2 SQIVND come from the germline V gene (reference sequence). This CDR3 contains 12 residues. The CDR3 DNA reads TGTGCCAGTCGGGCAGGGAACCAGCCCCAGCATTTT. Protein product: CASRAGNQPQHF.

The rearrangement links TRBV5-1 to TRBJ2-5; D is possibly TRBD1 (7 bases). The length of the CDR3 is 16 residues. Germline values: CDR1 SGHRS, CDR2 YFSETQ. The ends were cut back, 4 bases at V and 2 bases at J, with 18 bases in the middle. The CDR3 region is CASSPPAAGGQETQYF. The CDR3 region has the DNA TGCGCCAGCAGCCCCCCGGCGGCAGGGGGGCAAGAGACCCAGTACTTC.

The rearrangement uses TRBV19 and TRBJ2-7; 10 bases fit TRBD1. This CDR3 is 15 amino acids long. Germline V gene data show CDR1 as LNHDA and CDR2 as SQIVND (reference sequence). The V segment lost 1 base and the J segment 3 bases; nucleotides outside the gene matches: 3. The CDR3 region is CASSIGQGANYEQYF. CDR3 nucleotide sequence: TGTGCCAGTAGTATAGGACAGGGGGCCAACTACGAGCAGTACTTC.

The chain is built from TRBV9 and TRBJ1-1; D gene unclear. Trimming left V 2 bases short and J 3 bases short, with 8 bases between. This CDR3 is 13 amino acids long. CDR1 and CDR2 from the germline V gene are SGDLS and YYNGEE. CDR3 in amino acids: CASSVGSHTEAFF. The CDR3 DNA reads as TGTGCCAGCAGCGTGGGCAGCCACACTGAAGCTTTCTTT.

The chain carries TRBV6-5 and TRBJ1-1, with 7 nucleotides matching TRBD1. J gave up 7 bases and V 6 bases, and 14 bases lay outside the gene matches. CDR3 size: 15 residues. The germline V gene encodes CDR1 MNHEY and CDR2 SVGAGI. The CDR3 bases are TGTGCCAGCAGGGCGACTCTACAGGGGAACGGTGAAGCTTTCTTT. It encodes CASRATLQGNGEAFF.

The CDR3 DNA follows: TGTGCCAGTGCCTATATCACCGGGACAGTGAAACTGTTTTTT. The encoded protein is CASAYITGTVKLFF. V gene TRBV19 combines with J gene TRBJ1-4; TRBD1 agrees at 7 bases. The junction had 14 bases not matched to a gene; V was cut back by 8 bases and J by 11 bases. Germline V gene data show CDR1 as LNHDA and CDR2 as SQIVND (reference sequence). This CDR3 contains 14 residues.

Here the CDR3 reads CASSLNAGSSQGFYGYTF. The CDR3 coding sequence is TGTGCCAGCAGCTTAAATGCGGGATCCTCACAGGGGTTCTATGGCTACACCTTC. The chain links TRBV28 to TRBJ1-2, with 7 bases lining up with TRBD1. Germline V gives CDR1 MDHEN, CDR2 SYDVKM. The CDR3 totals 18 residues. Trimming at V came to 6 bases and at J to 4 bases, leaving 20 bases not matched to a gene.

This chain uses TRBV18 with TRBJ1-2; perhaps TRBD1 as D (5 bases). Per germline, CDR1 KGHSH and CDR2 LQKENI. With 4 bases removed from V and 0 bases from J, the gap between germline ends came to 12 bases. The CDR3 contains 15 residues. CDR3 DNA sequence: TGTGCCAGCTCACTCTCGGGGGGAGCTAACTATGGCTACACCTTC. It codes for CASSLSGGANYGYTF.

This chain joins TRBV18 and TRBJ2-5; D unclear. The V gene lost 3 bases and the J gene lost 2 bases, with 10 bases spanning the gap. CDR1 is KGHSH and CDR2 is LQKENI in the germline V gene. The CDR3 has 14 residues. Written as DNA, the CDR3 is TGTGCCAGCTCACCGGCCGACATTCAAGAGACCCAGTACTTC. Its protein is CASSPADIQETQYF.

In this sample, this clone turned up a few times. This sequence joins TRBV4-2 and TRBJ2-1; the D gene is possibly TRBD2 (6 bases). This CDR3 has 15 residues. Germline CDR1 reads LGHNA; CDR2 reads YNFKEQ. V gave up 4 bases and J gave up 6 bases, with 16 bases separating them. The CDR3 is CASSRLTGVVNEQFF. CDR3 DNA sequence: TGTGCCAGCAGCCGCCTAACGGGGGTGGTCAATGAGCAGTTCTTC.

The chain recombines TRBV19 with TRBJ1-3, with TRBD1 matching over 7 bases. Germline CDR1 is LNHDA and CDR2 is SQIVND (reference sequence). This CDR3 comprises 19 residues. V dropped 4 bases and J dropped 0; count of bases not matched to a gene: 15. The CDR3 here is CASSTTGVRDFSSGNTIYF. CDR3 nucleotides: TGTGCCAGTAGTACAACAGGGGTACGGGACTTCAGCTCTGGAAACACCATATATTTT. Complete variable domain (other parts from reference TRBV19 and TRBJ1-3): DGGITQSPKYLFRKEGQNVTLSCEQNLNHDAMYWYRQDPGQGLRLIYYSQIVNDFQKGDIAEGYSVSREKKESFPLTVTSAQKNPTAFYLCASSTTGVRDFSSGNTIYFGEGSWLTVV.

The chain carries TRBV5-5 and TRBJ1-3, with D hard to call. Germline assignment: CDR1 SGHKS and CDR2 YYEKEE (reference sequence). V was shortened by 7 bases and J by 4 bases, with 18 bases between the two germline ends. This CDR3 is 15 amino acids long. CDR3 sequence (DNA): TGTGCCAGCCGAAACCAGGCTTTCGGCGGAAACACCATATATTTT. It encodes CASRNQAFGGNTIYF.

The rearrangement joins TRBV6-4 to TRBJ2-3; the D gene is possibly TRBD2 (5 bases). The V gene's germline CDR1 is MRHNA and CDR2 SNTAGT. The CDR3 runs to 14 residues. V shed 0 bases and J shed 1 base, with 5 bases lying between them. The CDR3 coding sequence is TGTGCCAGCAGTGACTCGGGAGGCACAGATACGCAGTATTTT. This gives the protein CASSDSGGTDTQYF.

The chain recombines TRBV5-4 with TRBJ1-2; D is perhaps TRBD1 (5 bases). The CDR3 covers 17 residues. Trimming stripped 1 base from V and 6 bases from J, with 22 bases between. CDR1 is SGHNT, CDR2 YYREEE, per germline (reference sequence). The CDR3 nucleotides read TGTGCCAGCAGCTTGTGGGGGGGACGGGGCACTACAGATGGCTACACCTTC. This encodes CASSLWGGRGTTDGYTF.